This record covers a single T cell receptor (beta chain). Its antigen is not known. This sample was taken from a study of CD8 T cells in ankylosing spondylitis. Using quantitative 5'-RACE with molecular barcodes, the authors made TCR beta libraries. TCRdb analysed the 5' RACE reads with MiXCR anew, one entry per CDR3 protein. The sample comprises some 150,000 distinct CDR3 sequences, approximately 44% of which are singletons, and 13% to 15% rests with the top ten. V was cut by 4 bases and J by 8 bases, with 15 bases left in between. There are 14 residues in the CDR3. Germline CDR1 MNHNS, CDR2 SASEGT. General observations from the study: Disease-associated clones were reportedly significantly overrepresented in matched ankylosing spondylitis synovial fluid. Relatively scarce in peripheral blood, disease-linked clones were CD8+. Characteristic of ankylosing spondylitis blood, it appeared, was a TCR beta motif comprising about eight highly homologous variants.

Sequencing was done on a sample of synovial fluid, either unsorted or a sorted T cell fraction (not recorded which). This clonotype was sampled from a male donor with ankylosing spondylitis. The chain links TRBV6-1 to TRBJ2-1; perhaps TRBD2 as D (6 bases). CDR3 loop: CASSGTNGIDEQFF. CDR3 nucleotide sequence: TGTGCCAGCAGTGGGACTAACGGGATCGATGAGCAGTTCTTC.